This T cell receptor (beta chain) came from a study of blood T cell repertoires in COVID-19. Study details: COVID-19 samples collected from the United States, Italy and Spain covered acute and convalescent phases.

Method: immunoSEQ multiplex PCR; TCRdb's copy keeps in-frame clones and lacks some. The data hold 200,000 to 300,000 clones, with about 89% observed a single time. The germline V and J ends were trimmed by 3 bases and 10 bases, with 15 bases remaining between them. Germline values: CDR1 GTSNPN, CDR2 SVGIG (reference sequence). This CDR3 region has 13 residues. The source is a woman younger than 30 who had recovered from COVID-19. The chain recombines TRBV30 with TRBJ1-4, with TRBD1 as a possible D gene (5 bases). Sample: PBMCs or T cells enriched from blood (not recorded which). CDR3 DNA sequence: TGTGCCTGGAGCTCAGGGAATCAGGCAAAACTGTTTTTT. Its translation: CAWSSGNQAKLFF.